This record looks at one T cell receptor (beta chain) sequence and its context. This sample was taken from a study of shared clonotypes between healthy human individuals. Study at large: The donors, two women and three men, were aged 18 to 49.

After removal of 2 bases from V and 0 bases from J, the junction contained 7 bases not matched to a gene. The CDR3 has 18 residues. Germline CDR1 is SGHTA and CDR2 is FQGNSA. As originally analysed: Filtering differed for immunoSEQ, which gave only junction sequences without quality scores. Sequencing used immunoSEQ multiplex PCR; TCRdb keeps in-frame clones, though not all of them. D and trimming were read from the DNA, whereas the V and J calls and clone size are those reported in that table. The repertoire holds approximately 440,000 clones, with 75% to 80% as singletons. Sequenced sample: PBMCs. The TCR comes from a woman in her 40s in good health. Some clones in this sample may be carry-over from other donors' samples. This sequence joins TRBV7-2 and TRBJ2-2; 9 bases match TRBD2. The DNA for the CDR3 is TGTGCCAGCAGCTTATTGGCTAGCGGGGCCACGAACACCGGGGAGCTGTTTTTT. Translated, it gives CASSLLASGATNTGELFF.